This TCR beta chain came from a study of regulatory T cells in long-lasting Graves disease. Study-wide results and caveats: Persistent Graves' patients showed less TCR diversity than newly diagnosed ones.

This CDR3 has 16 amino acids. V gave up 1 base and J gave up 6 bases; unmatched junction bases: 8. The germline gives CDR1 MDHEN, CDR2 SYDVKM. The time point is: newly diagnosed GD, antithyroid drugs for less than 3 months. PBMC RNA was the source of the TCR library. This clonotype was recorded many times. The antigen is not known. Researchers made TCR beta libraries by using iRepertoire HTBI primers and running Arm-PCR on CDR3 regions. TCRdb processed the multiplex PCR reads anew with MiXCR; each CDR3 protein has one entry. The sample holds 680,000 or so distinct CDR3 sequences, roughly 15% seen once. These data also formed part of another study, on T cells in Graves' hyperthyroidism and ophthalmopathy. That paper adds: Blood shared most expanded thyroid clonotypes above 0.001.

The sample consisted of peripheral blood mononuclear cells (PBMCs), taken at new diagnosis, from a patient treated with antithyroid drugs. This chain uses TRBV28 with TRBJ1-5; 8 nucleotides match TRBD1. This clonotype originated in a woman aged 25 to 39 with Graves disease. CDR3 in amino acids: CASSLYTGGLGQPQHF. CDR3 in DNA: TGTGCCAGCAGTTTATATACAGGGGGATTAGGTCAGCCCCAGCATTTT. Based on the CDR3 plus reference TRBV28 and TRBJ1-5, the full variable domain is DVKVTQSSRYLVKRTGEKVFLECVQDMDHENMFWYRQDPGLGLRLIYFSYDVKMKEKGDIPEGYSVSREKKERFSLILESASTNQTSMYLCASSLYTGGLGQPQHFGDGTRLSIL.